This TCR beta chain was captured in a study of beta chain features in type 1 diabetes. The study, taken as a whole, reports: Type 1 diabetes patients showed a moderate but significant shortening of TCRB CDR3s in all four CD4+ subsets.

What was sequenced were expressed TCRB transcripts, since all of the isolated RNA had been reverse transcribed. Sequencing was performed with immunoSEQ multiplex PCR; in TCRdb, only in-frame clones are kept and a portion is missing. The repertoire holds about 470,000 clones, around 28% seen once, with about 0.06% in the top ten. The sample holds a few counts of this clone. The antigen remains unidentified. The CDR3 is 16 residues long. CDR1 is SGHNT and CDR2 is YYREEE in the germline V gene (reference sequence). Trimming stripped 4 bases from V and 3 bases from J, with 18 bases between. The V gene is TRBV5-4, the J gene TRBJ2-3; possibly TRBD1 or TRBD2 for D (5 bases each). Source material: naive CD4+ T cells from blood. The clonotype originates from a man younger than 35 in good health. CDR3 sequence (DNA): TGTGCCAGCAGCCCCGGGACCCCTAGAGGGACAGATACGCAGTATTTT. Protein sequence: CASSPGTPRGTDTQYF.